This T cell receptor beta chain was sequenced for a study of blood T cell repertoires in COVID-19. CDR1 SGHVS and CDR2 FQNEAQ come from the germline V gene. The CDR3 spans 15 residues. V dropped 5 bases and J dropped 10; count of bases not matched to a gene: 7. Sequencing used immunoSEQ multiplex PCR; TCRdb keeps in-frame clones, though not all of them. The sample carries around 280,000 clones, roughly nine tenths recorded once. In Seattle, patients joined the study during active infection and were tracked longitudinally. V gene TRBV7-8 combines with J gene TRBJ2-2, with 13 bases fitting TRBD2. This clonotype originated in a woman in her thirties with COVID-19, enrolled during active disease. Sequences were obtained from peripheral blood. CDR3 loop: CASSQLAGGPEELFF. In DNA, the CDR3 is TGTGCCAGCAGCCAACTAGCGGGGGGGCCGGAGGAGCTGTTTTTT.